This entry lists 9 T cell receptor beta chains sequenced from one sample in a study of post-analysis software for immune sequencing data. These receptors' targets are unknown. Study-level points and caveats: Comparison of patients with controls showed a handful of TRBV segments more frequent in patients, TRBV5-6, TRBV5-1 and TRBV20-1 among them.

TCR beta cDNA libraries had unique molecular identifiers. MiXCR was run by TCRdb on the PCR reads, yielding one entry per CDR3 protein. The data hold hundreds of thousands of distinct CDR3 sequences, with around 27% observed a single time. The sample comprised blood. The origin of the receptors is a girl under 18 with multiple sclerosis.

This chain links TRBV25-1 with TRBJ2-1; 9 positions match TRBD1. CDR3 length: 15 residues. The V segment lost 10 bases and the J segment 7 bases; nucleotides outside the gene matches: 14. The germline V gene has CDR1 MGHDK and CDR2 SYGVNS. The CDR3 loop reads CANRPGQGFENEQFF. CDR3 sequence (DNA): TGTGCCAACAGGCCGGGACAGGGTTTTGAAAATGAGCAGTTCTTC.

The rearrangement joins TRBV11-2 to TRBJ2-7, with D perhaps matching TRBD1 or TRBD2 (5 bases each). The J call may be in error: the DNA end matches TRBJ2-5 better. Germline assignment: CDR1 SGHAT and CDR2 FQNNGV. There are 17 residues in the CDR3. CDR3 DNA: TGTGCCAGCAGCTTATTTCTTCCGGGGCAGGAACAAGAGACCCAGTACTTC. This sequence encodes CASSLFLPGQEQETQYF.

Comment on this clonotype: A single base separates this from a much larger clone, so it may be a read error. The rearrangement links TRBV29-1 to TRBJ2-3; unclear D gene. CDR1 SQVTM and CDR2 ANQGSEA come from the germline V gene. This CDR3 is 11 amino acids long. Here the CDR3 reads CGVSTGDTQYF. The CDR3 nucleotides are TGCGGCGTCTCGACTGGGGATACGCAGTATTTT.

The chain has TRBV24-1 and TRBJ2-3; no definite D call. Germline V CDR1 and CDR2: KGHDR, SFDVKD. The CDR3 is 12 amino acids. The ends were cut back, 2 bases at V and 2 bases at J, with 1 base in the middle. The CDR3 reads CATSDSTDTQYF. The DNA for the CDR3 is TGTGCCACCAGTGATTCCACAGATACGCAGTATTTT.

The chain joins TRBV4-1 to TRBJ2-1, with TRBD1 matching 11 bases. V dropped 0 bases and J dropped 7; count of bases not matched to a gene: 5. The CDR3 spans 16 residues. Germline CDR1 reads MGHRA; CDR2 reads YSYEKL. As DNA, the CDR3 is TGCGCCAGCAGCCAAGAGCGGGACAGGGGGTTAAATGAGCAGTTCTTC. Translation: CASSQERDRGLNEQFF.

The chain is built from TRBV12-3 or TRBV12-4 and TRBJ1-1; D gene uncertain. Trimming pared 3 bases from V and 1 base from J, leaving 9 bases between. The CDR3 is 14 residues long. CDR3 residues: CASSFALSNTEAFF. The CDR3, as DNA: TGTGCCAGCAGTTTCGCGCTCTCGAACACTGAAGCTTTCTTT.

The chain uses TRBV20-1 and TRBJ2-1, with 9 bases fitting TRBD2. This CDR3 spans 16 amino acids. J gave up 3 bases and V 1 base, and 7 bases lay outside the gene matches. CDR1 is DFQATT, CDR2 SNEGSKA, per germline (reference sequence). The CDR3 here is CSARGTGTSHYNEQFF. DNA of the CDR3: TGCAGTGCTAGAGGTACCGGGACTAGCCACTACAATGAGCAGTTCTTC.

This clonotype was counted only a few times. The V call is TRBV7-2, the J call TRBJ1-1, with D tentatively TRBD1 (5 bases). From germline, CDR1 is SGHTA and CDR2 FQGNSA. This CDR3 region has 14 residues. Trimming stripped 1 base from V and 8 bases from J, with 14 bases between. Written as DNA, the CDR3 is TGTGCCAGCAGCTTAGGGTCGGCAGGGCGGGAAGCTTTCTTT. It yields the protein CASSLGSAGREAFF. Full variable domain (outside the CDR3, taken from reference TRBV7-2 and TRBJ1-1): GAGVSQSPSNKVTEKGKDVELRCDPISGHTALYWYRQSLGQGLEFLIYFQGNSAPDKSGLPSDRFSAERTGGSVSTLTIQRTQQEDSAVYLCASSLGSAGREAFFGQGTRLTVV.

This clonotype was counted only a few times. The chain couples TRBV29-1 to TRBJ1-1; D remains unclear. The V and J ends lost 5 bases and 4 bases respectively, with 8 bases between them. CDR3 length: 11 amino acids. CDR1 SQVTM and CDR2 ANQGSEA come from the germline V gene. The CDR3 bases are TGCAGCGTTTCCGTGGGCACTGAAGCTTTCTTT. It yields the protein CSVSVGTEAFF.